A selection of T cell receptor beta chains follows, all from one sample in a study of STAT5B mutations in CD4+ large granular lymphocyte leukemia. The data were produced by immunoSEQ multiplex PCR, yet TCRdb's version contains in-frame clones alone and is incomplete. The sample has some 32,000 clones, 70% to 90% seen once. What was sequenced was CD4+ T cells from blood buffy coats. The receptors originated from a human donor in good health. The CDR3 runs from the conserved cysteine through the conserved F or W. Each record gives: D gene, clone size, J gene, CDR3 length, V gene, CDR3 protein, CDR3 DNA. A D gene is named only where the DNA matches it firmly. The size entry is marked missing in some rows and otherwise reads once, few, many or a size class.

>-|few|TRBJ1-5|14|TRBV2
CASSVLQINQPQHF
TGTGCCAGCAGTGTCTTGCAGATCAATCAGCCCCAGCATTTT
>-|-|TRBJ1-1|11|TRBV9
CASSVAREAFF
TGTGCCAGCAGCGTAGCCAGGGAAGCTTTCTTT
>-|few|TRBJ2-1|12|TRBV11-1
CASSFGPTEQFF
TGTGCCAGCAGCTTTGGGCCCACCGAGCAGTTCTTC
>-|-|TRBJ1-4|19|TRBV21-1
CASSKTSGTGGRRNEKLFF
TGTGCCAGCAGCAAAACCTCCGGGACAGGGGGCCGCCGTAATGAAAAACTGTTTTTT
>-|-|TRBJ1-2|14|TRBV28
CASSLTGKNYGYTF
TGTGCCAGCAGTTTAACGGGGAAAAACTATGGCTACACCTTC
>-|-|TRBJ1-1|13|TRBV4-1
CASSHRQGDEAFF
TGCGCCAGCAGCCATCGCCAGGGAGATGAAGCTTTCTTT
>-|-|TRBJ1-5|12|TRBV6-5
CASRTGNQPQHF
TGTGCCAGCAGGACAGGTAATCAGCCCCAGCATTTT
>-|-|TRBJ2-1|15|TRBV18
CASSPGSLSYNEQFF
TGTGCCAGCTCACCAGGGAGCCTCTCCTACAATGAGCAGTTCTTC
>TRBD2|-|TRBJ2-7|13|TRBV6-4
CASSAGTRGEQYF
TGTGCCAGCAGTGCCGGGACTAGGGGCGAGCAGTACTTC
>TRBD1|-|TRBJ2-7|14|TRBV6-5
CASSYGRAGGEQYF
TGTGCCAGCAGTTACGGCCGAGCAGGGGGAGAGCAGTACTTC
>-|-|TRBJ2-2|11|TRBV28
CASRSTGELFF
TGTGCCAGCAGGAGCACCGGGGAGCTGTTTTTT
>-|-|TRBJ1-6|15|TRBV5-1
CASSLNRLTRSPLHF
TGCGCCAGCAGCTTAAACCGCCTGACGAGATCACCCCTCCACTTT
>-|-|TRBJ1-2|13|TRBV14
CASSQGAGSGYTF
TGTGCCAGCAGCCAAGGCGCAGGGTCTGGCTACACCTTC
>TRBD1|few|TRBJ2-2|16|TRBV6-1
CASSGHQGAIPGELFF
TGTGCCAGCAGTGGCCATCAGGGGGCGATCCCCGGGGAGCTGTTTTTT
>-|-|TRBJ1-5|10|TRBV30
CAWCCQPQHF
TGTGCCTGGTGTTGTCAGCCCCAGCATTTT
>-|-|TRBJ2-5|11|TRBV10-1
CASSDLETQYF
TGCGCCAGCAGTGACCTGGAGACCCAGTACTTC
>-|few|TRBJ1-1|13|TRBV7-6
CASSLGGRGEAFF
TGTGCCAGCAGCTTAGGAGGCCGGGGAGAAGCTTTCTTT
>-|-|TRBJ2-1|14|TRBV27
CASSLKIFQGEQFF
TGTGCCAGCAGTTTGAAGATTTTTCAGGGTGAGCAGTTCTTC
>-|-|TRBJ2-1|15|TRBV7-9
CASSLASFPYNEQFF
TGTGCCAGCAGCTTAGCGTCCTTTCCCTACAATGAGCAGTTCTTC
>-|-|TRBJ1-3|15|TRBV2
CASSVARVSGNTIYF
TGTGCCAGCAGTGTTGCCAGGGTCTCAGGAAACACCATATATTTT
>TRBD2|-|TRBJ2-1|16|TRBV5-1
CASSLEGGRAYNEQFF
TGCGCCAGCAGCTTGGAAGGCGGGAGGGCCTACAATGAGCAGTTCTTC
>-|-|TRBJ1-5|15|TRBV6-6
CASSRNRESNQPQHF
TGTGCCAGCAGTCGTAACAGGGAATCAAATCAGCCCCAGCATTTT
>-|once|TRBJ2-5|13|TRBV30
CACRRVSQETQYF
TGTGCCTGTAGGAGAGTTAGTCAAGAGACCCAGTACTTC